The 5 T cell receptor beta chains reported below all come from one sample, sequenced in a study of blood T cell repertoires in COVID-19. TCRdb keeps only in-frame clones here, not all; method: immunoSEQ multiplex PCR. Found here are 250,000 to 300,000 clones, around 92% of them singletons; the top ten hold 1.5% to 2%. The sample consisted of PBMCs or T cells enriched from blood (not recorded which). These receptors all stem from a woman in her sixties who had recovered from COVID-19.

The sample holds one count of this clone. The V gene is TRBV9, the J gene TRBJ1-4, with 7 nucleotides matching TRBD1. CDR3 size: 16 residues. V gave up 2 bases and J gave up 4 bases; unmatched junction bases: 8. From germline, CDR1 is SGDLS and CDR2 YYNGEE. CDR3 coding DNA: TGTGCCAGCAGCGTGCAGACCGGGACAGATAATGAAAAACTGTTTTTT. This translates into CASSVQTGTDNEKLFF.

The V and J genes are TRBV6-5 and TRBJ1-1; weak D call: TRBD1 (6 bases). CDR3 length: 14 amino acids. Trimming pared 2 bases from V and 12 bases from J, leaving 19 bases between. From germline, CDR1 is MNHEY and CDR2 SVGAGI. CDR3 amino acids: CASSYQGQGGGTFF. The CDR3 DNA reads TGTGCCAGCAGTTACCAGGGACAAGGAGGTGGGACTTTCTTT.

The V call is TRBV12-3 or TRBV12-4, the J call TRBJ1-2; unclear D gene. Between the trimmed V and J ends, which lost 7 bases and 7 bases, there was a span of 16 bases. The CDR3 sequence is 13 residues long. The CDR3 region is CASTPLGSFGYTF. CDR3 coding DNA: TGTGCCAGCACCCCACTAGGGAGTTTTGGCTACACCTTC.

The chain recombines TRBV19 with TRBJ2-3; 10 bases fit TRBD1. The CDR3 consists of 16 residues. Germline CDR1 reads LNHDA; CDR2 reads SQIVND (reference sequence). After removal of 3 bases from V and 2 bases from J, the junction contained 5 bases not matched to a gene. This chain's CDR3 is CASSILTGGDTDTQYF. Written as DNA, the CDR3 is TGTGCCAGTAGTATCCTGACAGGGGGCGACACAGATACGCAGTATTTT.

This sequence joins TRBV2 and TRBJ2-1; 7 bases align to TRBD2. V lost 4 bases, J lost 5 bases, and 8 bases stayed unmatched. The CDR3 length is 15 residues. Germline V lookup: CDR1 SNHLY, CDR2 FYNNEI. CDR3 protein: CASSARREMHNEQFF. The CDR3, as DNA: TGTGCCAGCAGTGCCCGGCGGGAGATGCACAATGAGCAGTTCTTC.